Sequencing of this T cell receptor (beta chain) was carried out in a study of blood T cell repertoires in COVID-19. Data came from immunoSEQ multiplex PCR; TCRdb stores just in-frame clones and leaves some out. This sample yields a few hundred thousand clones, of which 80% to 90% are seen a single time; more than 2% belongs to the top ten. The study assigned cohorts using participant-reported clinical history. From germline, CDR1 is KGHSH and CDR2 LQKENI. The ends were cut back, 6 bases at V and 0 bases at J, with 6 bases in the middle. This CDR3 spans 13 amino acids. The sequenced sample was PBMCs or T cells enriched from blood (not recorded which). The receptor comes from a man aged 25-45 years who had recovered from COVID-19. The chain couples TRBV18 to TRBJ1-3, with unresolved D. CDR3 DNA: TGTGCCAGCTCTCACAGCTCTGGAAACACCATATATTTT. Amino acid sequence: CASSHSSGNTIYF. The complete variable domain, with remaining parts taken from reference TRBV18 and TRBJ1-3, reads NAGVMQNPRHLVRRRGQEARLRCSPMKGHSHVYWYRQLPEEGLKFMVYLQKENIIDESGMPKERFSAEFPKEGPSILRIQQVVRGDSAAYFCASSHSSGNTIYFGEGSWLTVV.